This T cell receptor beta chain is from a study of blood T cell repertoires in COVID-19. Profiling relied on immunoSEQ multiplex PCR, and the TCRdb table lists in-frame clones only, not all of them. Altogether around 300,000 clones are present, about nine tenths being singletons, with the ten largest covering more than 6%. V dropped 4 bases and J dropped 2; count of bases not matched to a gene: 11. The germline gives CDR1 ENHRY, CDR2 SYGVKD. This CDR3 spans 17 amino acids. The chain links TRBV10-3 to TRBJ1-2; 9 nucleotides line up with TRBD1. This TCR derives from a woman younger than 45 with COVID-19, enrolled during active disease. Sequenced input: peripheral blood. The CDR3 sequence: CAISGMVGQGTNYGYTF. The DNA for the CDR3 is TGTGCCATCAGTGGGATGGTCGGACAGGGGACAAACTATGGCTACACCTTC.